This TCR beta chain was sequenced during a study of blood T cell repertoires in COVID-19. Study in general: Sample material is recorded as cDNA or gDNA derived from T cells, B-cell-depleted T cells, or PBMCs.

Germline V gene sequence: CDR1 GTSNPN, CDR2 SVGIG (reference sequence). The CDR3 loop spans 18 amino acids. V lost 1 base and J lost 1; bases outside the gene matches: 15. This table comes from immunoSEQ multiplex PCR, and its TCRdb copy is limited to in-frame clones, with some not included. The table includes some 250,000 clones, more than 75% detected once. This chain connects TRBV30 to TRBJ2-5; 7 bases agree with TRBD1. This TCR was sampled from a woman in her twenties or thirties who had recovered from COVID-19. The sequenced sample was peripheral blood. The DNA for the CDR3 is TGTGCCTGGAGTGGCGGATCTCAGGGGGTGGGAATCCAAGAGACCCAGTACTTC. It translates to CAWSGGSQGVGIQETQYF.